A single sample is the source of the 16 T cell receptor beta chains below, sequenced in a study of T cell responses to AZD1222 COVID-19 vaccine. The protocol was immunoSEQ multiplex PCR, while the TCRdb copy is restricted to in-frame clones and leaves out a portion. The sample has 150,000 or so clones; around 89% are singletons. Sequenced here: peripheral blood, sampled 28 days after the second dose of the MenACWY control vaccine. Source of these receptors: an adult who received the MenACWY meningococcal vaccine as a control.

The rearrangement links TRBV5-4 to TRBJ2-1; 12 nucleotides line up with TRBD2. The CDR3 is made up of 15 amino acids. Germline lookup yields CDR1 SGHNT and CDR2 YYREEE (reference sequence). V gave up 3 bases and J gave up 8 bases; unmatched junction bases: 6. The CDR3 sequence is CASSSRLAGVYEQFF. The DNA for the CDR3 is TGTGCCAGCAGCTCCCGACTAGCGGGAGTGTATGAGCAGTTCTTC.

The rearrangement joins TRBV19 to TRBJ1-5; D ambiguous. V was cut by 7 bases and J by 5 bases, with 18 bases left in between. Germline V gene data show CDR1 as LNHDA and CDR2 as SQIVND (reference sequence). This CDR3 is built from 15 residues. The CDR3 DNA reads TGTGCCAGTACAAATCGGATCGCTCCCTATCAGCCCCAGCATTTT. It specifies CASTNRIAPYQPQHF.

This chain links TRBV23-1 with TRBJ2-7; 7 positions agree with TRBD1. TRBV23-1 is sorted into the ORF group, with uncertain function. Trimming cost V 4 bases and J 0 bases; bases outside gene matches: 9. There are 16 residues in the CDR3. This chain's CDR3 is CASSPTGTDTSYEQYF. The CDR3 DNA sequence: TGCGCCAGCAGTCCCACCGGGACAGATACCTCCTACGAGCAGTACTTC.

V and J are TRBV12-3 or TRBV12-4 and TRBJ1-2; no definite D call. Trimming left V 3 bases short and J 8 bases short, with 13 bases between. The CDR3 is 13 residues long. CDR3 nucleotides: TGTGCCAGCAGTTTTGATCTACTCACCGGCTACACCTTC. Protein: CASSFDLLTGYTF.

The chain links TRBV5-4 to TRBJ1-6; perhaps TRBD1 as D (6 bases). The CDR3 has 15 amino acids. Trimming left V 3 bases short and J 10 bases short, with 17 bases between. Germline V gene lookup returns CDR1 SGHNT and CDR2 YYREEE (reference sequence). The CDR3 nucleotides read TGTGCCAGCAGCTCTCAGGGGAAAGGGCAATCACCCCTCCACTTT. Translating gives CASSSQGKGQSPLHF.

This clone has more than one count but fewer than ten. V and J are TRBV4-3 and TRBJ1-2, with D hard to call. The CDR3 extends over 15 amino acids. V lost 0 bases to trimming and J lost 8 bases, with 16 bases between them. Germline loops: CDR1 LGHNA, CDR2 YSLEER. Written as DNA, the CDR3 is TGCGCCAGCAGCCAAGATAGCACCCTCGGGAGAGGCTACACCTTC. Translating it yields CASSQDSTLGRGYTF.

The CDR3 region is CAWRFDRVGMNTEAFF. In DNA form, the CDR3 reads TGTGCCTGGAGATTTGACCGGGTAGGGATGAACACTGAAGCTTTCTTT. V and J are TRBV30 and TRBJ1-1; no reliable D call. Trimming cost V 3 bases and J 0 bases, with 17 bases left between them. CDR3 length equals 16 residues. Germline V gene sequence: CDR1 GTSNPN, CDR2 SVGIG (reference sequence).

The V gene is TRBV4-3, the J gene TRBJ1-1; no reliable D call. Germline-derived CDR1 and CDR2 are LGHNA and YSLEER. V lost 1 base, J lost 1 base, and 4 bases lay in between. CDR3 size: 13 residues. In DNA, the CDR3 is TGCGCCAGCAGCCAAGCTGGGAACACTGAAGCTTTCTTT. This codes for CASSQAGNTEAFF.

The rearrangement links TRBV4-3 to TRBJ1-2, with D unclear. CDR3 length: 14 amino acids. With 0 bases removed from V and 8 bases from J, the gap between germline ends came to 13 bases. Germline CDR1 is LGHNA and CDR2 is YSLEER. The CDR3: CASSQDAGRYGYTF. For the CDR3, the DNA is TGCGCCAGCAGCCAAGATGCGGGTAGATACGGCTACACCTTC.

This clone occurred once. The chain uses TRBV9 and TRBJ1-1; weak D call: TRBD1 (5 bases). The CDR3 loop spans 14 amino acids. Trimming shortened V by 2 bases and J by 4 bases, and 12 bases separated the two germline ends. CDR1 and CDR2 from the germline V gene are SGDLS and YYNGEE. CDR3 sequence (DNA): TGTGCCAGCAGCGTTGGGGTGGGGGGCACTGAAGCTTTCTTT. This sequence encodes CASSVGVGGTEAFF. Based on the CDR3 plus reference TRBV9 and TRBJ1-1, the full variable domain is DSGVTQTPKHLITATGQRVTLRCSPRSGDLSVYWYQQSLDQGLQFLIQYYNGEERAKGNILERFSAQQFPDLHSELNLSSLELGDSALYFCASSVGVGGTEAFFGQGTRLTVV.

By share, this clone counts as medium-sized. The chain uses TRBV14 and TRBJ2-7; D is possibly TRBD1 (5 bases). This CDR3 region has 17 residues. Germline loops: CDR1 SGHDN, CDR2 FVKESK. Trimming pared 0 bases from V and 7 bases from J, leaving 22 bases between. This CDR3 is CASSQERTMGRKEEQYF. As DNA, the CDR3 is TGTGCCAGCAGCCAAGAAAGGACAATGGGGCGTAAAGAAGAGCAGTACTTC.

The chain joins TRBV3-1 (or the pseudogene TRBV3-2) to TRBJ2-2; D may be TRBD1 (6 bases). Germline CDR1 reads LGHDT; CDR2 reads YNNKEL (reference sequence). V was clipped by 1 base and J by 0 bases, with 18 bases between them. This CDR3 has 19 residues. DNA for the CDR3: TGTGCCAGCAGCCAAGTTTCGGGACACATGTTCGCGAACACCGGGGAGCTGTTTTTT. It yields the protein CASSQVSGHMFANTGELFF.

CDR3 sequence reads: CASSYGRGRSPLHF. CDR3 bases: TGTGCCAGCAGTTACGGCAGGGGGAGATCACCCCTCCACTTT. The chain joins TRBV6-5 to TRBJ1-6, with 7 positions matching TRBD1. The germline V gene has CDR1 MNHEY and CDR2 SVGAGI. The CDR3 is made up of 14 amino acids. V lost 2 bases, J lost 10 bases, and 5 bases stayed unmatched.

The chain links TRBV5-4 to TRBJ1-1, with D maybe TRBD1 (5 bases). Between the trimmed V and J ends, which lost 0 bases and 0 bases, there was a span of 9 bases. This CDR3 comprises 15 residues. CDR1 and CDR2 (germline): SGHNT, YYREEE (reference sequence). The CDR3 bases are TGTGCCAGCAGCTTGGCCGGGGCCATGAACACTGAAGCTTTCTTT. This translates into CASSLAGAMNTEAFF.

The rearrangement uses TRBV18 and TRBJ1-1; D gene unclear. The CDR3 is made up of 13 amino acids. The germline gives CDR1 KGHSH, CDR2 LQKENI. Deletions cut 1 base from V and 1 base from J, with 4 bases between. CDR3 amino acids: CASSPQENTEAFF. The CDR3 DNA reads as TGTGCCAGCTCACCACAGGAGAACACTGAAGCTTTCTTT.

This chain links TRBV3-1 (or the pseudogene TRBV3-2) with TRBJ2-7; D uncertain. The V gene lost 1 base and the J gene lost 3 bases, with 10 bases spanning the gap. Germline V CDR1 and CDR2: LGHDT, YNNKEL (reference sequence). The CDR3 runs 14 residues. CDR3 in DNA: TGTGCCAGCAGCCAAGGGGAAGGGTTCTACGAGCAGTACTTC. Its translation: CASSQGEGFYEQYF.